This T cell receptor (beta chain) was identified during a study of Graves' ophthalmopathy and Graves' hyperthyroidism. Study-wide background: Hyperthyroidism was considered stable when no ophthalmopathy appeared within 18 months of follow-up.

The CDR3 totals 10 residues. Germline V gene lookup returns CDR1 ENHRY and CDR2 SYGVKD. The authors amplified TCR beta CDR3 regions, and they did so from RNA transcripts for repertoire sequencing. First-round RT-PCR employed HTBI primers, with a second-round multiplex PCR after it. TCRdb redid the calling of the multiplex PCR reads with MiXCR, one entry per CDR3 protein. This table has around 1.1 million distinct CDR3 sequences, about 38% appearing once. For this clonotype: Germline is not matched at one junction end, which may reflect a read error.

Material for sequencing was peripheral blood or thyroid tissue (not recorded which). This chain connects TRBV10-3 to TRBJ2-6; D call uncertain. The TCR was taken from an adult man with Graves' hyperthyroidism. The CDR3, as DNA: TGTGCCATCAGTGAGGGCCTTTCTGCTTTC. It codes for CAISEGLSAF.